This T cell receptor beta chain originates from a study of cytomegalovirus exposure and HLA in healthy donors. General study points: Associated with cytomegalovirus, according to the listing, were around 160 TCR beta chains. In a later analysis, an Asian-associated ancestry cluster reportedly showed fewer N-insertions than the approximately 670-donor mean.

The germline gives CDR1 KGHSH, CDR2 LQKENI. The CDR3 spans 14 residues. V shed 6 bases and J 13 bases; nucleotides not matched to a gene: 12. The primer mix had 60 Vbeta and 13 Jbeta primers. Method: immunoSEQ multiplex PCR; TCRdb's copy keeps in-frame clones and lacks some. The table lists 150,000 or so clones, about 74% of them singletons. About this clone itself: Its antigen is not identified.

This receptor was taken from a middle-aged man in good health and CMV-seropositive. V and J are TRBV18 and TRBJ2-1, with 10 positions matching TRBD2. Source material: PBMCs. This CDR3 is CASSPTSGRDVQFF. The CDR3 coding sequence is TGTGCCAGCTCCCCGACGAGCGGGAGGGACGTCCAGTTCTTC.